Following are 5 T cell receptor beta chains from one sample sequenced in a study of blood T cell repertoires in COVID-19. TCRdb keeps only in-frame clones here, not all; method: immunoSEQ multiplex PCR. The data hold around 60,000 clones, with 80% to 90% observed a single time. The material sequenced was peripheral blood. The source is a woman between 55 and 75 years old with COVID-19, enrolled during active disease.

The V gene is TRBV12-5, the J gene TRBJ1-1; D gene ambiguous. CDR1 and CDR2 from the germline V gene are LGHNT and FRNRAP. Trimming shortened V by 3 bases and J by 2 bases, and 13 bases separated the two germline ends. This CDR3 comprises 15 residues. CDR3 coding DNA: TGTGCTAGTGGTTTCACAGCCAAAAGTAACACTGAAGCTTTCTTT. This sequence encodes CASGFTAKSNTEAFF.

The chain uses TRBV5-1 and TRBJ2-1; 9 positions agree with TRBD2. The germline CDR1 and CDR2 sequences are SGHRS and YFSETQ. V shed 5 bases, J shed 4 bases, and the junction held 7 bases outside the gene matches. The CDR3 runs to 15 residues. The CDR3 protein is CASSSGLAGYNEQFF. CDR3 nucleotide sequence: TGCGCCAGCAGTTCTGGGCTAGCGGGGTACAATGAGCAGTTCTTC.

The V and J genes are TRBV23-1 and TRBJ2-7; D ambiguous. TRBV23-1 is an open reading frame, and its role is uncertain. V shed 11 bases and J shed 2 bases, with 22 bases lying between them. This CDR3 comprises 15 residues. Here the CDR3 DNA reads TGCGCCGGTCCGTGGAAGGCAGGTCCGGCCTACGAGCAGTACTTC. Translated, it gives CAGPWKAGPAYEQYF.

The chain has TRBV6-6 and TRBJ2-2; 8 bases fit TRBD1. The junction had 7 bases not matched to a gene; V was cut back by 5 bases and J by 2 bases. This CDR3 has 16 amino acids. Germline V CDR1 and CDR2: MNHNY, SVGAGI (reference sequence). The CDR3 nucleotides are TGTGCCAGCAGTACCACCGGACAGGGAAACACCGGGGAGCTGTTTTTT. This sequence encodes CASSTTGQGNTGELFF.

This clone was detected a few times. The rearrangement links TRBV24-1 to TRBJ1-2; D unresolved. The CDR3 covers 14 residues. Germline-derived CDR1 and CDR2 are KGHDR and SFDVKD. The V end lost 10 bases, the J end lost 5 bases, and 19 bases lay between the germline ends. The CDR3, as DNA: TGTGCCACTCGTGGCCCCCAACCGCCTTATGGCTACACCTTC. This gives the protein CATRGPQPPYGYTF.